These 27 T cell receptor beta chains came from one sample sequenced in a study. TCRdb keeps only in-frame clones here, not all; method: immunoSEQ multiplex PCR. The table shows around 50,000 clones, with over 85% occurring only once. The sample consisted of PBMCs. The receptors here all came from a man aged 40-49 years with rheumatoid arthritis.

The chain carries TRBV3-1 (or the pseudogene TRBV3-2) and TRBJ1-2, with 8 positions matching TRBD1. CDR1 LGHDT and CDR2 YNNKEL come from the germline V gene (reference sequence). The CDR3 totals 12 residues. V dropped 3 bases and J dropped 6; count of bases not matched to a gene: 0. For the CDR3, the DNA is TGTGCCAGCAGCCAGACAGGGGATGGCTACACCTTC. Amino acids: CASSQTGDGYTF.

The chain uses TRBV5-8 and TRBJ2-1, with 9 bases aligning to TRBD1. The germline V gene encodes CDR1 SGHTS and CDR2 YDEGEE. V shed 4 bases, J shed 8 bases, and the junction held 13 bases outside the gene matches. The CDR3 has 16 amino acids. As DNA, the CDR3 is TGTGCCAGCAGCGTGGACAGGGGAATTTGGGTCGATGAGCAGTTCTTC. Protein sequence: CASSVDRGIWVDEQFF.

The rearrangement links TRBV28 to TRBJ1-5; 9 bases align to TRBD1. V shed 6 bases, J shed 7 bases, and the junction held 7 bases outside the gene matches. Germline V CDR1 and CDR2: MDHEN, SYDVKM. This CDR3 contains 14 residues. The CDR3 is CASRPGQGGQPQHF. CDR3 DNA: TGTGCCAGCAGACCGGGACAGGGCGGGCAGCCCCAGCATTTT.

This chain joins TRBV18 and TRBJ2-1; the match to TRBD1 covers 7 bases. V was clipped by 6 bases and J by 7 bases; unmatched bases: 6. The length of the CDR3 is 13 residues. The germline V gene encodes CDR1 KGHSH and CDR2 LQKENI. The CDR3 loop is CASSAGTANEQFF. The CDR3 DNA sequence: TGTGCCAGCTCGGCAGGGACAGCAAATGAGCAGTTCTTC.

A few counts support this clone. The J gene is TRBJ2-7, the V gene TRBV4-1; TRBD1 aligns across 8 bases. The V gene end was trimmed by 2 bases and the J gene end by 1 base; junction bases not matched to a gene: 4. The germline CDR1 and CDR2 sequences are MGHRA and YSYEKL. CDR3 length: 15 amino acids. CDR3: CASSQPTGVSYEQYF. DNA for the CDR3: TGCGCCAGCAGCCAACCGACAGGGGTGTCCTACGAGCAGTACTTC.

V is TRBV6-5 and J is TRBJ2-1, with a tentative D call TRBD2 (6 bases). V gave up 4 bases and J gave up 10 bases, with 23 bases separating them. This CDR3 is built from 16 residues. Germline lookup yields CDR1 MNHEY and CDR2 SVGAGI. The CDR3 DNA reads TGTGCCAGCAGTTGGGGGGTAGGTGGAGCGGCTCGCGAGCAGTTCTTC. Its translation is CASSWGVGGAAREQFF.

V and J are TRBV5-4 and TRBJ2-7, with 11 bases that match TRBD1. Germline V gene lookup returns CDR1 SGHNT and CDR2 YYREEE (reference sequence). This CDR3 has 15 residues. Trimming took 4 bases from V and 5 from J; bases not matched to a gene: 8. This chain's CDR3 is CASSIGQGARNEQYF. The DNA for the CDR3 is TGTGCCAGCAGCATAGGACAGGGGGCGAGGAACGAGCAGTACTTC.

The chain's CDR3 is CASSPVGGHEKLFF. In nucleotides, the CDR3 is TGTGCCAGCAGCCCAGTAGGGGGGCACGAAAAACTGTTTTTT. The chain uses TRBV3-1 (or the pseudogene TRBV3-2) and TRBJ1-4; the D gene is possibly TRBD1 (6 bases). The CDR3 covers 14 residues. Per the germline V gene, CDR1 is LGHDT and CDR2 is YNNKEL (reference sequence). V lost 4 bases, J lost 8 bases, and 14 bases lay in between.

The CDR3 nucleotides read TGTGCCAGCTCACCACAAAGTGGAATTAACACTGAAGCTTTCTTT. Translated, it gives CASSPQSGINTEAFF. The chain uses TRBV18 and TRBJ1-1; D gene ambiguous. The CDR3 is made up of 15 amino acids. Germline V gene lookup returns CDR1 KGHSH and CDR2 LQKENI. V lost 1 base, J lost 2 bases, and 11 bases lay in between.

The CDR3 sequence is CASSVSPLVSSYEQYF. The CDR3 DNA is TGTGCCAGCAGCGTCAGCCCCTTGGTAAGCTCCTACGAGCAGTACTTC. The chain joins TRBV9 to TRBJ2-7; no firm D call. In germline, CDR1 is SGDLS, CDR2 YYNGEE. V was trimmed by 2 bases and J by 0 bases, leaving 15 bases between them. There are 16 residues in the CDR3. Full variable domain (remainder filled in from reference TRBV9 and TRBJ2-7): DSGVTQTPKHLITATGQRVTLRCSPRSGDLSVYWYQQSLDQGLQFLIQYYNGEERAKGNILERFSAQQFPDLHSELNLSSLELGDSALYFCASSVSPLVSSYEQYFGPGTRLTVT.

The chain employs TRBV28 and TRBJ2-7, with 7 bases matching TRBD2. The V and J ends lost 2 bases and 1 base, in that order; junction bases with no gene match: 5. CDR1 and CDR2 from the germline V gene are MDHEN and SYDVKM. This CDR3 spans 15 amino acids. The CDR3 DNA reads TGTGCCAGCAGTTTAATGAGTAGCGGGTCCTACGAGCAGTACTTC. Translated: CASSLMSSGSYEQYF.

The chain recombines TRBV5-1 with TRBJ1-1; the match to TRBD1 covers 8 bases. The CDR3 runs to 17 residues. The ends lost 3 bases at V and 7 bases at J; junction bases unmatched: 17. The germline V gene has CDR1 SGHRS and CDR2 YFSETQ. In DNA, the CDR3 is TGCGCCAGCAGCTCCTGGACAGGGCTCAATGTAGTCGGTGAAGCTTTCTTT. Amino acid sequence: CASSSWTGLNVVGEAFF.

The V and J genes are TRBV9 and TRBJ1-4; 7 bases map to TRBD1. Germline loops: CDR1 SGDLS, CDR2 YYNGEE. The J segment lost 6 bases and the V segment lost 4 bases, leaving 9 bases of the junction unmatched. The CDR3 sequence is 15 residues long. The CDR3 is CASSPTGTAYEKLFF. The DNA for the CDR3 is TGTGCCAGCAGCCCAACCGGGACAGCGTATGAAAAACTGTTTTTT.

The CDR3 spells CASSATRGTYEQYF. DNA for the CDR3: TGTGCCAGCAGCGCGACCCGCGGGACCTACGAGCAGTACTTC. The chain uses TRBV9 and TRBJ2-7, with a possible D match to TRBD2 (6 bases). Germline-derived CDR1 and CDR2 are SGDLS and YYNGEE. The CDR3 runs to 14 residues. Trimming stripped 3 bases from V and 2 bases from J, with 12 bases between.

The CDR3 is CASSYLGEYGYTF. The CDR3 region has the DNA TGTGCCAGCAGTTACCTAGGGGAATATGGCTACACCTTC. The V call is TRBV6-5, the J call TRBJ1-2; possible D gene TRBD1, 5 bases. Trimming removed 2 bases at V and 5 bases at J, with 9 bases between. Germline lookup yields CDR1 MNHEY and CDR2 SVGAGI. CDR3 size: 13 residues.

This clone was seen a single time. CDR3 DNA: TGCAGTGCTAGTCTCGGCAGGGGATACGAGCAGTACTTC. Protein: CSASLGRGYEQYF. The chain links TRBV20-1 to TRBJ2-7, with D tentatively TRBD1 (6 bases). The germline V and J ends were trimmed by 3 bases and 4 bases, with 13 bases remaining between them. The germline gives CDR1 DFQATT, CDR2 SNEGSKA (reference sequence). This CDR3 comprises 13 residues.

The V gene is TRBV28, the J gene TRBJ2-7; 9 bases align to TRBD2. Germline loops: CDR1 MDHEN, CDR2 SYDVKM. The CDR3 has 15 residues. The V and J ends lost 4 bases and 6 bases, in that order; junction bases with no gene match: 10. The CDR3 DNA follows: TGTGCCAGCAGTTCCCCCCGCGGGAGGGAGGTCGAGCAGTACTTC. Protein sequence: CASSSPRGREVEQYF.

This CDR3 reads CASSQIPSPAYEQYF. The CDR3 bases are TGCGCCAGCAGCCAAATCCCTAGCCCAGCCTACGAGCAGTACTTC. This sequence joins TRBV4-1 and TRBJ2-7, with D perhaps matching TRBD2 (5 bases). In germline, CDR1 is MGHRA, CDR2 YSYEKL. Trimming left V 2 bases short and J 2 bases short, with 13 bases between. CDR3 length equals 15 residues.

The chain has TRBV19 and TRBJ2-5; the match to TRBD1 covers 8 bases. The CDR3 loop spans 13 amino acids. The V gene end was trimmed by 3 bases and the J gene end by 5 bases; junction bases not matched to a gene: 2. Looked up from germline, CDR1 is LNHDA and CDR2 is SQIVND (reference sequence). Here the CDR3 reads CASSIGQGETQYF. For the CDR3, the DNA is TGTGCCAGTAGTATTGGACAGGGTGAGACCCAGTACTTC.

The chain links TRBV27 to TRBJ1-5; D gene unclear. Germline CDR1 and CDR2: MNHEY and SMNVEV (reference sequence). V shed 3 bases and J shed 0 bases, with 9 bases lying between them. The CDR3 loop spans 15 amino acids. The CDR3, as DNA: TGTGCCAGCAGTTTTCGGGAAAATAGCAATCAGCCCCAGCATTTT. Translating gives CASSFRENSNQPQHF.

The chain recombines TRBV16 with TRBJ2-1, with 8 bases that match TRBD1. J lost 6 bases, V lost 4 bases, and 11 bases had no gene match. CDR3 length: 16 residues. In germline, CDR1 is KGHSY, CDR2 FQNENV. The CDR3 DNA follows: TGTGCCAGCAGCCCAAACAGAGGACAGGGAACCAATGAGCAGTTCTTC. Amino acid sequence: CASSPNRGQGTNEQFF. Combining the CDR3 with reference TRBV16 and TRBJ2-1 gives the whole variable domain GEEVAQTPKHLVRGEGQKAKLYCAPIKGHSYVFWYQQVLKNEFKFLISFQNENVFDETGMPKERFSAKCLPNSPCSLEIQATKLEDSAVYFCASSPNRGQGTNEQFFGPGTRLTVL.

The CDR3 DNA reads TGTGCCAGCAGCTTTCGTCTAGCGGGAGGTTATGAGCAGTTCTTC. Translated: CASSFRLAGGYEQFF. This chain uses TRBV5-4 with TRBJ2-1, with TRBD2 matching over 11 bases. V was clipped by 2 bases and J by 8 bases; unmatched bases: 6. The CDR3 totals 15 residues. Germline V gene lookup returns CDR1 SGHNT and CDR2 YYREEE (reference sequence).

The rearrangement links TRBV5-1 to TRBJ2-2; possibly TRBD2 for D (6 bases). The germline V gene encodes CDR1 SGHRS and CDR2 YFSETQ. The CDR3 length is 14 residues. Trimming pared 1 base from V and 6 bases from J, leaving 10 bases between. DNA for the CDR3: TGCGCCAGCAGCTTGCCCCCGGGGGCCGGGGAGCTGTTTTTT. Translating gives CASSLPPGAGELFF.

The chain employs TRBV7-6 and TRBJ2-1; 11 bases map to TRBD2. The CDR3 is made up of 16 amino acids. Germline trimming cut 4 bases from V and 4 bases from J; bases unmatched to any gene: 6. Germline assignment: CDR1 SGHVS and CDR2 FNYEAQ. CDR3 nucleotides: TGTGCCAGCAGCTCCCAACTAGCGGGGGCGTACAATGAGCAGTTCTTC. It specifies CASSSQLAGAYNEQFF.

V is TRBV6-1 and J is TRBJ2-7, with 14 bases aligning to TRBD2. V lost 3 bases to trimming and J lost 3 bases; unmatched junction nucleotides: 7. The CDR3 sequence is 17 residues long. Germline CDR1 is MNHNS and CDR2 is SASEGT. The CDR3 here is CASSDLQTSGRVYEQYF. CDR3 nucleotides: TGTGCCAGCAGTGACCTCCAGACTAGCGGGAGGGTCTACGAGCAGTACTTC.

V is TRBV5-5 and J is TRBJ1-5; D remains unclear. V shed 0 bases and J shed 0 bases, with 4 bases lying between them. The CDR3 covers 14 residues. The germline V gene encodes CDR1 SGHKS and CDR2 YYEKEE (reference sequence). CDR3: CASSLGRSNQPQHF. Written as DNA, the CDR3 is TGTGCCAGCAGCTTGGGCCGTAGCAATCAGCCCCAGCATTTT.

The chain recombines TRBV19 with TRBJ1-5; D not certain. CDR1 is LNHDA and CDR2 is SQIVND in the germline V gene (reference sequence). The CDR3 consists of 14 residues. Trimming pared 2 bases from V and 1 base from J, leaving 6 bases between. In nucleotides, the CDR3 is TGTGCCAGTAGTATAACCGGGAGCAATCAGCCCCAGCATTTT. Its protein is CASSITGSNQPQHF. Filled out from reference TRBV19 and TRBJ1-5, the complete variable domain reads DGGITQSPKYLFRKEGQNVTLSCEQNLNHDAMYWYRQDPGQGLRLIYYSQIVNDFQKGDIAEGYSVSREKKESFPLTVTSAQKNPTAFYLCASSITGSNQPQHFGDGTRLSIL.